The 27 T cell receptor beta chains listed next were all sequenced from one sample in a study of T cell responses to AZD1222 COVID-19 vaccine. Repertoires were generated with immunoSEQ multiplex PCR, while TCRdb's copy carries only in-frame clones and drops some. Of 150,000 to 200,000 clones in the sample, about 91% were seen once. The material sequenced was peripheral blood, taken on day 0 of AZD1222 vaccination. Receptor source: an adult in good health.

The V and J genes are TRBV2 and TRBJ1-4; 9 nucleotides match TRBD1. The CDR3 spans 17 residues. Losses at the gene ends were 4 bases for V and 0 bases for J; bases not matched to a gene: 6. Germline assignment: CDR1 SNHLY and CDR2 FYNNEI. CDR3 sequence reads: CASSGGTGTPTNEKLFF. The CDR3 DNA reads as TGTGCCAGCAGTGGGGGGACAGGGACCCCAACTAATGAAAAACTGTTTTTT.

V gene TRBV7-9 combines with J gene TRBJ1-4; D not certain. V was clipped by 2 bases and J by 6 bases, with 19 bases between them. Germline V gene lookup returns CDR1 SEHNR and CDR2 FQNEAQ (reference sequence). CDR3 length: 17 residues. In DNA, the CDR3 is TGTGCCAGCAGCTTATGGGGTACGGGAGAACGGGATGAAAAACTGTTTTTT. Protein product: CASSLWGTGERDEKLFF.

The V gene is TRBV5-1, the J gene TRBJ2-7; D perhaps matches TRBD1 (5 bases). CDR1 is SGHRS, CDR2 YFSETQ, per germline. The V end was cut by 5 bases, the J end by 2 bases, with 11 bases between. The CDR3 is 13 amino acids. The CDR3 reads CASRRDSAYEQYF. Here the CDR3 DNA reads TGCGCCAGCAGAAGAGACAGCGCCTACGAGCAGTACTTC.

The chain joins TRBV20-1 to TRBJ2-7, with 9 positions matching TRBD2. The CDR3 spans 14 residues. From germline, CDR1 is DFQATT and CDR2 SNEGSKA (reference sequence). V was pared by 3 bases and J by 6 bases, with 9 bases of the junction left unmatched. Here the CDR3 reads CSASGSGSKSEQYF. In nucleotides, the CDR3 is TGCAGTGCTAGTGGTAGCGGGAGCAAATCCGAGCAGTACTTC.

The chain uses TRBV7-6 and TRBJ1-1; 9 bases line up with TRBD1. Germline trimming cut 5 bases from V and 0 bases from J; bases unmatched to any gene: 4. This CDR3 region has 15 residues. Germline CDR1 SGHVS, CDR2 FNYEAQ. The DNA for the CDR3 is TGTGCCAGCAGCCAACAGGGGGCCTTGAACACTGAAGCTTTCTTT. This translates into CASSQQGALNTEAFF.

This chain uses TRBV4-1 with TRBJ2-7; D may be TRBD1 (6 bases). V lost 0 bases, J lost 3 bases, and 9 bases lay in between. Germline lookup yields CDR1 MGHRA and CDR2 YSYEKL. The CDR3 totals 14 residues. The CDR3 spells CASSQDGTYYEQYF. The CDR3 nucleotides are TGCGCCAGCAGCCAAGATGGGACATACTACGAGCAGTACTTC.

The rearrangement joins TRBV21-1 to TRBJ1-5. TRBV21-1 represents a pseudogene. The CDR3 is made up of 14 amino acids. This chain's CDR3 is CASSNKGFHQPQHF. The CDR3 DNA reads as TGTGCCAGCAGCAATAAGGGTTTTCATCAGCCCCAGCATTTT.

The rearrangement joins TRBV5-4 to TRBJ2-7, with 9 nucleotides matching TRBD2. The trim removed 6 bases at V and 2 bases at J, leaving 6 bases unmatched. This CDR3 has 14 amino acids. Germline CDR1 and CDR2: SGHNT and YYREEE (reference sequence). The CDR3: CASTVAGAPYEQYF. The CDR3 coding sequence is TGTGCCAGCACTGTAGCGGGGGCCCCCTACGAGCAGTACTTC.

The chain has TRBV9 and TRBJ1-3; 8 bases agree with TRBD1. The CDR3 runs 17 residues. Germline V gives CDR1 SGDLS, CDR2 YYNGEE. The V and J ends lost 4 bases and 8 bases, in that order; junction bases with no gene match: 17. The CDR3 loop reads CASSPGPQGAFGYTIYF. The CDR3 coding sequence is TGTGCCAGCAGCCCAGGACCCCAGGGGGCGTTTGGGTACACCATATATTTT. Full variable domain (missing parts from reference TRBV9 and TRBJ1-3): DSGVTQTPKHLITATGQRVTLRCSPRSGDLSVYWYQQSLDQGLQFLIQYYNGEERAKGNILERFSAQQFPDLHSELNLSSLELGDSALYFCASSPGPQGAFGYTIYFGEGSWLTVV.

This clone was observed once. Distinct nucleotide sequences in the sample also encode this CDR3. The J gene is TRBJ2-7, the V gene TRBV5-1; 7 nucleotides line up with TRBD2. CDR3 length: 14 amino acids. The germline V gene encodes CDR1 SGHRS and CDR2 YFSETQ. V trimming: 0 bases; J trimming: 2 bases; junction bases outside the gene matches: 2. The CDR3 reads CASSLGGGPYEQYF. The DNA for the CDR3 is TGCGCCAGCAGCTTGGGCGGGGGTCCCTACGAGCAGTACTTC.

This clone was counted only a few times. The chain employs TRBV28 and TRBJ1-2; 8 bases line up with TRBD1. The CDR3 has 12 residues. The junction had 4 bases not matched to a gene; V was cut back by 6 bases and J by 7 bases. CDR1 and CDR2 from the germline V gene are MDHEN and SYDVKM. The CDR3 region is CASSPGTGGYTF. Here the CDR3 DNA reads TGTGCCAGCAGCCCCGGGACAGGTGGCTACACCTTC.

The chain links TRBV19 to TRBJ1-5; 7 bases match TRBD1. Germline CDR1 and CDR2: LNHDA and SQIVND (reference sequence). The CDR3 runs to 15 residues. The V and J ends lost 4 bases and 7 bases, in that order; junction bases with no gene match: 10. The CDR3 coding sequence is TGTGCCAGTAGTACCCGACAGGGTTTCTCCCAGCCCCAGCATTTT. Translated, it gives CASSTRQGFSQPQHF. The whole variable domain, filled in from reference TRBV19 and TRBJ1-5, reads DGGITQSPKYLFRKEGQNVTLSCEQNLNHDAMYWYRQDPGQGLRLIYYSQIVNDFQKGDIAEGYSVSREKKESFPLTVTSAQKNPTAFYLCASSTRQGFSQPQHFGDGTRLSIL.

This chain uses TRBV5-1 with TRBJ2-2; D remains unclear. The V end was cut by 0 bases, the J end by 1 base, with 10 bases between. Looked up from germline, CDR1 is SGHRS and CDR2 is YFSETQ. This CDR3 contains 16 residues. The CDR3 loop reads CASSLGYAENTGELFF. The DNA of the CDR3 is TGCGCCAGCAGCTTGGGGTATGCAGAGAACACCGGGGAGCTGTTTTTT.

J is TRBJ1-1 and V is TRBV5-5, with D hard to call. Between the trimmed V and J ends, which lost 2 bases and 1 base, there was a span of 6 bases. The germline V gene encodes CDR1 SGHKS and CDR2 YYEKEE (reference sequence). This CDR3 has 13 amino acids. The chain's CDR3 is CASSFEGNTEAFF. CDR3 nucleotide sequence: TGTGCCAGCAGCTTTGAGGGGAACACTGAAGCTTTCTTT.

This chain links TRBV15 with TRBJ2-7; 9 nucleotides match TRBD1. The CDR3 extends over 16 amino acids. The germline V gene encodes CDR1 LNHNV and CDR2 YYDKDF (reference sequence). V shed 0 bases and J 6 bases; nucleotides not matched to a gene: 9. This CDR3 is CATSRDRGQGGREQYF. DNA of the CDR3: TGTGCCACCAGCAGAGATCGGGGACAGGGTGGTCGCGAGCAGTACTTC.

The V and J genes are TRBV5-4 and TRBJ1-4; no definite D call. V was shortened by 4 bases and J by 3 bases, with 13 bases between the two germline ends. CDR1 is SGHNT and CDR2 is YYREEE in the germline V gene (reference sequence). CDR3 size: 15 residues. The CDR3 DNA sequence: TGTGCCAGCAGCAGTAGTTGGGAAGCTAATGAAAAACTGTTTTTT. Translation gives CASSSSWEANEKLFF.

Written as DNA, the CDR3 is TGTGCCAGCTCCGCTAGTACCTACGAGCAGTACTTC. This translates into CASSASTYEQYF. V usage is TRBV28 and J usage is TRBJ2-7; D remains ambiguous. The CDR3 spans 12 residues. V was trimmed by 8 bases and J by 2 bases, leaving 10 bases between them. Germline V gives CDR1 MDHEN, CDR2 SYDVKM.

The rearrangement uses TRBV7-8 and TRBJ1-1, with D possibly TRBD1 on 5 matching bases. The V gene's germline CDR1 is SGHVS and CDR2 FQNEAQ. CDR3 size: 14 residues. Trimming removed 3 bases at V and 8 bases at J, with 16 bases between. The CDR3 region is CASSFREPGAEAFF. The CDR3, as DNA: TGTGCCAGCAGCTTTCGGGAACCCGGGGCAGAAGCTTTCTTT.

The V gene is TRBV9, the J gene TRBJ1-2; a weak D match, TRBD1 (6 bases). V lost 2 bases to trimming and J lost 3 bases, with 11 bases between them. Germline V gives CDR1 SGDLS, CDR2 YYNGEE. The CDR3 spans 14 residues. The CDR3 coding sequence is TGTGCCAGCAGCGTGGGGGGCACAGACTATGGCTACACCTTC. Protein sequence: CASSVGGTDYGYTF.

In this sample, this clone turned up a few times. The genes are TRBV15 and TRBJ1-3; unclear D gene. Per germline, CDR1 LNHNV and CDR2 YYDKDF (reference sequence). V dropped 0 bases and J dropped 0 bases, with 9 bases sitting between them. CDR3 length: 16 amino acids. As DNA, the CDR3 is TGTGCCACCAGCAGAGAAAGGACCGCCTCTGGAAACACCATATATTTT. Translated, it gives CATSRERTASGNTIYF.

The V gene is TRBV29-1, the J gene TRBJ2-2; TRBD1 agrees at 12 bases. V gave up 1 base and J gave up 5 bases; unmatched junction bases: 2. Looked up from germline, CDR1 is SQVTM and CDR2 is ANQGSEA. The CDR3 loop spans 15 amino acids. The DNA of the CDR3 is TGCAGCGTTGAAGGGGACAGGGGGCTAACCGGGGAGCTGTTTTTT. It specifies CSVEGDRGLTGELFF.

The chain combines TRBV9 with TRBJ1-2; D ambiguous. The CDR3 is 14 amino acids. Trimming left V 4 bases short and J 4 bases short, with 14 bases between. The germline V gene has CDR1 SGDLS and CDR2 YYNGEE. In DNA form, the CDR3 reads TGTGCCAGCAGCCCCCGGGGAACTGTCTATGGCTACACCTTC. Translation: CASSPRGTVYGYTF.

The genes are TRBV4-3 and TRBJ1-5; D unclear. The CDR3 has 13 amino acids. Trimming shortened V by 2 bases and J by 7 bases, and 9 bases separated the two germline ends. The germline V gene encodes CDR1 LGHNA and CDR2 YSLEER. CDR3 sequence (DNA): TGCGCCAGCAGCCAATCCCGAGGGCAGCCCCAGCATTTT. It codes for CASSQSRGQPQHF.

The DNA of the CDR3 is TGTGCCAGCAGTTTCCTGACACCCGCCTCTGGGGCCAACGTCCTGACTTTC. It translates to CASSFLTPASGANVLTF. J is TRBJ2-6 and V is TRBV28; unclear D gene. CDR3 length equals 17 residues. Trimming stripped 3 bases from V and 0 bases from J, with 12 bases between. The germline V gene has CDR1 MDHEN and CDR2 SYDVKM. Combining the CDR3 with reference TRBV28 and TRBJ2-6 gives the whole variable domain DVKVTQSSRYLVKRTGEKVFLECVQDMDHENMFWYRQDPGLGLRLIYFSYDVKMKEKGDIPEGYSVSREKKERFSLILESASTNQTSMYLCASSFLTPASGANVLTFGAGSRLTVL.

The rearrangement uses TRBV3-1 (or the pseudogene TRBV3-2) and TRBJ2-7; 12 bases align to TRBD2. CDR3 size: 17 residues. The V and J ends lost 4 bases and 3 bases, in that order; junction bases with no gene match: 10. Germline CDR1 LGHDT, CDR2 YNNKEL (reference sequence). CDR3 residues: CASSPPLTSGRDYEQYF. CDR3 coding DNA: TGTGCCAGCAGCCCGCCTCTGACTAGCGGGAGAGACTACGAGCAGTACTTC.

The V call is TRBV4-3, the J call TRBJ1-2; TRBD1 is a possible D gene (5 bases). The CDR3 runs 14 residues. V lost 2 bases, J lost 5 bases, and 12 bases lay in between. Germline loops: CDR1 LGHNA, CDR2 YSLEER. CDR3 DNA sequence: TGCGCCAGCAGCCAACAGGGAAGAAGGTATGGCTACACCTTC. This encodes CASSQQGRRYGYTF.

This CDR3 reads CASSVGTGQGGELFF. CDR3 in DNA: TGTGCCAGCAGTGTCGGCACAGGGCAAGGCGGGGAGCTGTTTTTT. V gene TRBV2 combines with J gene TRBJ2-2, with D perhaps matching TRBD1 (6 bases). The CDR3 has 15 amino acids. CDR1 is SNHLY, CDR2 FYNNEI, per germline. V lost 4 bases to trimming and J lost 7 bases, with 16 bases between them.